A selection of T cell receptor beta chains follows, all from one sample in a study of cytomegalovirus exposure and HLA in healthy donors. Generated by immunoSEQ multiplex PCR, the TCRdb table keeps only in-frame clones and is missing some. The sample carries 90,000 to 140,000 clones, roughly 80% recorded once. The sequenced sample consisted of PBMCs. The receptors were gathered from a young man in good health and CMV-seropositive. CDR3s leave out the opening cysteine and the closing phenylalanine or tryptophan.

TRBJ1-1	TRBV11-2	ASSLGGGPFEAF
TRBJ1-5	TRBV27	ASSYTGTGVVGQPQH
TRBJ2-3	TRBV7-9	ASSFLTERGTTDTQY
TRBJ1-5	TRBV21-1	ASSKEGGFKPQH
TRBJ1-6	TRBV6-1	ASGTGGSPLH
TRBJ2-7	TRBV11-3	ASSPGGKGNEQY
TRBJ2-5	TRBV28	ASSLFTGGRQETQY
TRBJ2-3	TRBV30	AWDAQGLGTDTQY
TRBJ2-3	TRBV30	AWKISGGSWIGTQY
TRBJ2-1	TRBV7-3	ASSLGSGGGSYNEQF
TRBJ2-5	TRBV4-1	ASSQDRQREETQY
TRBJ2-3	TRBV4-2	ASSLGSSGGAENTQY
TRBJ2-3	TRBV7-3	ASSSSLGEADTQY
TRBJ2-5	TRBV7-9	ASSPRVSQETQY
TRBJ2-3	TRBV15	ATSIRRGGLTDTQY
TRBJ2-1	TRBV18	ASSPDRAYNEQF
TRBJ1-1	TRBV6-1	ASRTTGYNTEAF
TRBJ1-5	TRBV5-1	ASSLDGHSNQPQH
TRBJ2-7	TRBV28	ASSLSPGTGEGEQY
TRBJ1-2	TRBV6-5	ASSGGTAYGYT
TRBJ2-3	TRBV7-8	ASSLAGLTDTQY
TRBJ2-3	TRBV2	ASSETSGGSTDTQY
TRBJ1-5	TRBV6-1	ASSPSDRAGQPQH